These 9 T cell receptor beta chains originate from one sample sequenced in a study of blood T cell repertoires in COVID-19. Here immunoSEQ multiplex PCR was the method, and the copy in TCRdb shows in-frame clones only, minus some. The data show about 270,000 clones, about nine tenths seen once. Sample: peripheral blood. Receptors originate from a woman in her 30s with COVID-19, enrolled during active disease.

This clone has just one count. This sequence joins TRBV28 and TRBJ1-2; 9 nucleotides agree with TRBD1. Germline lookup yields CDR1 MDHEN and CDR2 SYDVKM. This CDR3 comprises 16 residues. The J segment lost 4 bases and the V segment lost 7 bases, leaving 13 bases of the junction unmatched. The CDR3 bases are TGTGCCAGCAAAGGGGGTATAGGGGACAGGGTCTATGGCTACACCTTC. Protein product: CASKGGIGDRVYGYTF.

This chain joins TRBV18 and TRBJ1-2, with D tentatively TRBD1 (5 bases). The CDR3 runs 15 residues. The germline V gene has CDR1 KGHSH and CDR2 LQKENI. The V gene lost 2 bases and the J gene lost 7 bases, with 17 bases spanning the gap. CDR3 amino acids: CASSPESPQGFGYTF. CDR3 DNA sequence: TGTGCCAGCTCACCAGAGAGTCCCCAGGGATTTGGCTACACCTTC. Together with reference TRBV18 and TRBJ1-2, the CDR3 gives the full variable domain: NAGVMQNPRHLVRRRGQEARLRCSPMKGHSHVYWYRQLPEEGLKFMVYLQKENIIDESGMPKERFSAEFPKEGPSILRIQQVVRGDSAAYFCASSPESPQGFGYTFGSGTRLTVV.

The genes are TRBV27 and TRBJ1-2; 8 bases match TRBD1. There are 17 residues in the CDR3. V gave up 5 bases and J gave up 1 base; unmatched junction bases: 12. The germline V gene has CDR1 MNHEY and CDR2 SMNVEV (reference sequence). CDR3 amino acids: CASSPLTTGAGNYGYTF. The CDR3 DNA follows: TGTGCCAGCAGTCCACTGACGACAGGGGCGGGTAACTATGGCTACACCTTC.

CDR3 region: CASRNRGITDTQYF. CDR3 sequence (DNA): TGTGCCAGCAGGAACAGGGGGATCACAGATACGCAGTATTTT. This chain uses TRBV6-5 with TRBJ2-3; 8 bases match TRBD1. The CDR3 is 14 residues long. J was trimmed by 2 bases and V by 6 bases; bases with no gene match: 4. Germline values: CDR1 MNHEY, CDR2 SVGAGI.

The chain joins TRBV14 to TRBJ1-1; the match to TRBD1 covers 11 bases. V was pared by 4 bases and J by 11 bases, with 21 bases of the junction left unmatched. The CDR3 sequence is 18 residues long. Germline V gene lookup returns CDR1 SGHDN and CDR2 FVKESK. CDR3 nucleotide sequence: TGTGCCAGCAGCCTGCGCATCCGGGACAGGGGGGATCGGGTAGAGGCTTTCTTT. It specifies CASSLRIRDRGDRVEAFF.

The V call is TRBV29-1, the J call TRBJ1-2; 8 bases map to TRBD1. The CDR3 has 14 residues. Unmatched junction bases numbered 5, after V lost 5 bases and J lost 0 bases. Germline V gene lookup returns CDR1 SQVTM and CDR2 ANQGSEA. For the CDR3, the DNA is TGCAGCGTTAGGACAGGGAGAGCTAACTATGGCTACACCTTC. It specifies CSVRTGRANYGYTF.

The rearrangement links TRBV11-2 to TRBJ2-5; no clear D gene. Germline CDR1 is SGHAT and CDR2 is FQNNGV. CDR3 size: 15 residues. Trimming cost V 3 bases and J 1 base, with 12 bases left between them. CDR3 DNA: TGTGCCAGCAGCTTTGGAGCCCGAGGCCAAGAGACCCAGTACTTC. Its protein is CASSFGARGQETQYF.

The chain joins TRBV9 to TRBJ1-5; 8 bases are a match to TRBD1. V was pared by 4 bases and J by 2 bases, with 8 bases of the junction left unmatched. Per germline, CDR1 SGDLS and CDR2 YYNGEE. CDR3 length: 16 amino acids. The chain's CDR3 is CASSPGQGSGNQPQHF. CDR3 nucleotides: TGTGCCAGCAGCCCCGGACAGGGTTCGGGCAATCAGCCCCAGCATTTT.

The V call is TRBV14, the J call TRBJ2-7; TRBD2 matches at 8 bases. Unmatched junction bases numbered 7, after V lost 5 bases and J lost 4 bases. The CDR3 is 14 residues long. Germline CDR1 is SGHDN and CDR2 is FVKESK. CDR3 bases: TGTGCCAGCAGCATAGGGAGACTAGCGTACGAGCAGTACTTC. Translating gives CASSIGRLAYEQYF.